A selection of T cell receptor beta chains follows, all from one sample in a study of blood T cells in healthy people across ages. TCRdb reprocessed the 5' RACE reads with MiXCR, giving one entry per CDR3 protein. In the table there are more than 700,000 distinct CDR3 sequences, about 48% of which are singletons. Input material: blood. These receptors all stem from a man older than 75 in good health. Both conserved end residues are part of each CDR3. Size values are once, few and many counts, or a class for expanded clones, and some rows have none.

-,TRBV29-1,CSVEDWRGRETQYF
-,TRBV5-1,CASSFGTSGSMDTQYF
-,TRBV12-3/TRBV12-4,CASRPKTIPRCEQYF
few,TRBV3-1,CASSPFGQDGYTF
-,TRBV25-1,CASSRVDQETQYF
few,TRBV7-6,CASSPTGTRQETQYF
-,TRBV27,CASSRPGTGVGTQYF
-,TRBV20-1,CSARGQGQSAQHF
-,TRBV6-1,CASSTRRGPYNEQFF
few,TRBV7-3,CASSRGGPGTDTQYF
-,TRBV15,CATSRDRQGLSYTF
many,TRBV20-1,CSCRRTGAYEQYF
-,TRBV20-1,CSARDIGRVGETQYF
few,TRBV20-1,CSANQNEKLFF
few,TRBV20-1,CSARVPRSGARNEQFF
many,TRBV5-6,CASSLGQGAQETQYF
-,TRBV7-2,CASSLDGTTYNEQFF
-,TRBV2,CASRRSSIRPGANVLTF
-,TRBV30,CAWIAREDQYF
-,TRBV29-1,CSVRQSIYEQYF
-,TRBV29-1,CSVGGGRLSGELFF
-,TRBV6-5,CASSYRRQGTGELFF
few,TRBV4-2,CASSQPGQVSNEQYF
-,TRBV11-2,CASNELSGANVLTF
-,TRBV6-5,CASTRGQGANEQYF
-,TRBV14,CASSPDRGASPLHF
-,TRBV6-6,CASTPGGQGADEQYF
few,TRBV2,CASSTAQETQYF
few,TRBV5-1,CASSPTGLDTEAFF
few,TRBV20-1,CSATLAGGLYEQYF
many,TRBV14,CASSQGGRTGTWGTYEQYF
-,TRBV4-2,CASSQDLRGERPYNEQFF
many,TRBV2,CAIGTVSGANVLTF
many,TRBV29-1,CSVGIQGLLSGYEQYF
-,TRBV21-1,CASTPGRAGNEQFF
-,TRBV27,CASRGPRATNEKLFF
-,TRBV28,CASMALYEQYF
-,TRBV12-3/TRBV12-4,CASSIRDGQETQYF
few,TRBV11-2,CASSYQAGGGETQYF
-,TRBV2,CASSQDRAKEKLFF
-,TRBV2,CASSDSEAGGSYNEQFF
few,TRBV28,CASSARGSPDTQYF
-,TRBV11-2,CASNPRDRGFGEQFF
-,TRBV7-9,CASSSDQGVFTNQPQHF
few,TRBV20-1,CSAPTGGAGTDTQYF
-,TRBV9,CASSPPIVVNTEAFF
-,TRBV5-1,CASKRALTDMQYF
-,TRBV6-2/TRBV6-3,CASSRQTNYEQYF
few,TRBV10-2,CASSESSGRVNIQYF